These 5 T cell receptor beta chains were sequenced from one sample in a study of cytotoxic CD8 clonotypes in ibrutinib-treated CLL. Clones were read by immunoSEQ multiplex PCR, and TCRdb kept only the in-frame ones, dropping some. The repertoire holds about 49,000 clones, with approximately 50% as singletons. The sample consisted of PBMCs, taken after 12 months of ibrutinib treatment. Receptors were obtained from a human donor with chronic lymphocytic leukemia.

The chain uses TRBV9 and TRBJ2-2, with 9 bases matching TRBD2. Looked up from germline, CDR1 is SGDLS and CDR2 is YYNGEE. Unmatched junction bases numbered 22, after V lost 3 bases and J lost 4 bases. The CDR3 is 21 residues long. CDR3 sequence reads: CASSARWETSGPLVGTGELFF. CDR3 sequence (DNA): TGTGCCAGCAGCGCACGGTGGGAGACTAGCGGACCTTTGGTCGGCACCGGGGAGCTGTTTTTT.

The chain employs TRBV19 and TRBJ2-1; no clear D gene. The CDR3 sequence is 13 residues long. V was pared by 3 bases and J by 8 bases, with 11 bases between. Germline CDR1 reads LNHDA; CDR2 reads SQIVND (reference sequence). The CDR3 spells CASSIPPGDEQFF. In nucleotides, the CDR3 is TGTGCCAGTAGTATCCCCCCAGGAGATGAGCAGTTCTTC. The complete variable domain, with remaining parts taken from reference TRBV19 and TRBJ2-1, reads DGGITQSPKYLFRKEGQNVTLSCEQNLNHDAMYWYRQDPGQGLRLIYYSQIVNDFQKGDIAEGYSVSREKKESFPLTVTSAQKNPTAFYLCASSIPPGDEQFFGPGTRLTVL.

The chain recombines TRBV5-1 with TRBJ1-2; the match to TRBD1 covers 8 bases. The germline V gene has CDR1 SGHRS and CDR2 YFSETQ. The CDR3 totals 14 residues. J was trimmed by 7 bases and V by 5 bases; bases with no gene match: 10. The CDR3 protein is CASRSLTGVFGYTF. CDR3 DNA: TGCGCCAGCAGATCCCTGACAGGGGTTTTTGGCTACACCTTC.

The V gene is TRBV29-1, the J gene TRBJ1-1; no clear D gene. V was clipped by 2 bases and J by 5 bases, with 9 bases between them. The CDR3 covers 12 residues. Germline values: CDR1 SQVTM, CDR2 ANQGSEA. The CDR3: CSVESGGTEAFF. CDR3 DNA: TGCAGCGTTGAATCCGGAGGGACTGAAGCTTTCTTT. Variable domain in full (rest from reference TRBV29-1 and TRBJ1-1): SAVISQKPSRDICQRGTSLTIQCQVDSQVTMMFWYRQQPGQSLTLIATANQGSEATYESGFVIDKFPISRPNLTFSTLTVSNMSPEDSSIYLCSVESGGTEAFFGQGTRLTVV.

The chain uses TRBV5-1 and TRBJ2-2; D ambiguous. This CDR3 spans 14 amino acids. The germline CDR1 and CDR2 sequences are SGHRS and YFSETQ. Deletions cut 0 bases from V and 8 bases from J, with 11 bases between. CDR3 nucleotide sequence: TGCGCCAGCAGCTTGGGGCTAGAACAGGGGGAGCTGTTTTTT. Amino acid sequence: CASSLGLEQGELFF.